What follows are 20 T cell receptor beta chains derived from one specimen sequenced in a study of T cells after yellow fever vaccination. TCRdb reanalysed the 5' RACE reads using MiXCR and keeps one entry per CDR3 protein. The sample lists about 160,000 distinct CDR3 sequences; 6% to 7.5% were seen once. The specimen comprised CD4+ T cells sorted from PBMCs, sampled about 5 days after the first yellow fever vaccination. The receptor set was obtained from a young man who received the YFV17D yellow fever vaccine.

This clonotype was detected ten times or more. The chain joins TRBV5-1 to TRBJ1-6; D is unresolved. The V and J ends lost 4 bases and 6 bases respectively, with 14 bases between them. This CDR3 contains 15 residues. Germline CDR1 and CDR2: SGHRS and YFSETQ. CDR3 amino acids: CASSPNPGANSPLHF. The CDR3, as DNA: TGCGCCAGCAGCCCGAACCCCGGTGCTAATTCACCCCTCCACTTT.

The J gene is TRBJ2-1, the V gene TRBV27, with TRBD2 matching over 11 bases. Germline V gene sequence: CDR1 MNHEY, CDR2 SMNVEV (reference sequence). The CDR3 contains 15 residues. With V trimmed by 5 bases and J by 5 bases, 5 bases remained unmatched. This CDR3 reads CASSMTSGAHNEQFF. The CDR3 DNA follows: TGTGCCAGCAGTATGACTAGCGGGGCCCACAATGAGCAGTTCTTC.

A note on this clonotype: A read error is possible here, since a much larger clone lies one base away. The rearrangement uses TRBV5-1 and TRBJ2-3; no clear D. The CDR3 consists of 16 residues. V was shortened by 3 bases and J by 4 bases, with 18 bases between the two germline ends. Germline loops: CDR1 SGHRS, CDR2 YFSETQ. CDR3 sequence (DNA): TGCGCCAGCAGCTCCCAGGCCGTGGGCGAGGCAGATACGCAGTATTTT. This translates into CASSSQAVGEADTQYF.

This clonotype was seen at least ten times. V is TRBV7-8 and J is TRBJ1-4, with 10 bases fitting TRBD1. The CDR3 totals 15 residues. Per the germline V gene, CDR1 is SGHVS and CDR2 is FQNEAQ. With V trimmed by 5 bases and J by 3 bases, 3 bases remained unmatched. For the CDR3, the DNA is TGTGCCAGCAGCCGACAGGGGGCGGCTAATGAAAAACTGTTTTTT. Protein: CASSRQGAANEKLFF.

This clonotype appeared many times. A junction boundary mismatches the germline segment, possibly from a read error. V gene TRBV7-7 combines with J gene TRBJ1-4; D unclear. CDR1 and CDR2 (germline): SSHAT, FNYEAQ (reference sequence). The CDR3 spans 13 residues. Here the CDR3 DNA reads TGTGCTAGCAGCTTAGCCCAAGATGAAAAACTGTTTTTT. It codes for CASSLAQDEKLFF.

This clonotype was counted between two and nine times. DNA of the CDR3: TGCAGTGCTTCCCGACCGACAGGGAACACTGAAGCTTTCTTT. This encodes CSASRPTGNTEAFF. This chain uses TRBV20-1 with TRBJ1-1; possible D gene TRBD1, 6 bases. This CDR3 spans 14 amino acids. V lost 5 bases and J 1 base, leaving 14 bases between the germline ends. Germline CDR1 is DFQATT and CDR2 is SNEGSKA (reference sequence).

The chain has TRBV3-1 and TRBJ2-5; TRBD2 aligns across 10 bases. This CDR3 region has 16 residues. CDR1 and CDR2 (germline): LGHDT, YNNKEL (reference sequence). Unmatched junction bases numbered 4, after V lost 2 bases and J lost 1 base. DNA of the CDR3: TGTGCCAGCAGCCAACTTAGCGGGGGGCCCCAAGAGACCCAGTACTTC. Translating gives CASSQLSGGPQETQYF.

The rearrangement links TRBV19 to TRBJ2-3, with D possibly called TRBD1 or TRBD2 (5 bases each). The ends were cut back, 4 bases at V and 6 bases at J, with 14 bases in the middle. The CDR3 consists of 14 residues. CDR1 and CDR2 from the germline V gene are LNHDA and SQIVND (reference sequence). CDR3 bases: TGTGCCAGTAGTACCCTGGGCGAGGGGGATACGCAGTATTTT. This gives the protein CASSTLGEGDTQYF.

This chain links TRBV7-9 with TRBJ2-1, with a possible D match to TRBD1 (5 bases). V was pared by 5 bases and J by 8 bases, with 16 bases between. This CDR3 has 14 amino acids. Germline CDR1 reads SEHNR; CDR2 reads FQNEAQ (reference sequence). CDR3 sequence reads: CASSQTDSFDEQFF. CDR3 in DNA: TGTGCCAGCAGCCAGACCGACAGCTTCGATGAGCAGTTCTTC.

At least ten counts were recorded for this clonotype. The rearrangement joins TRBV4-3 to TRBJ2-7; D not resolved. Germline V gene data show CDR1 as LGHNA and CDR2 as YSLEER. Deletions cut 1 base from V and 0 bases from J, with 13 bases between. The CDR3 is 16 amino acids. CDR3 nucleotide sequence: TGCGCCAGCAGCCAAGGACAATCGTTAAGCTCCTACGAGCAGTACTTC. Its protein product is CASSQGQSLSSYEQYF.

At least ten counts were recorded for this clonotype. The chain's CDR3 is CSVANRAFSEKLFF. The CDR3 nucleotides are TGCAGCGTCGCAAACAGGGCGTTTTCTGAAAAACTGTTTTTT. The V gene is TRBV29-1, the J gene TRBJ1-4, with TRBD1 as a possible D gene (6 bases). Germline values: CDR1 SQVTM, CDR2 ANQGSEA. The CDR3 runs 14 residues. Trimming took 6 bases from V and 7 from J, leaving 18 bases between them.

This clonotype has at least ten counts. V is TRBV6-5 and J is TRBJ1-2, with no clear D. V lost 0 bases to trimming and J lost 4 bases, with 12 bases between them. The CDR3 contains 15 residues. Germline V gives CDR1 MNHEY, CDR2 SVGAGI. The CDR3 coding sequence is TGTGCCAGCAGTTACTCGGCGGAGTACCTCTATGGCTACACCTTC. This translates into CASSYSAEYLYGYTF.

This clonotype was observed at least ten times. This sequence joins TRBV9 and TRBJ2-3; 14 bases line up with TRBD2. The germline V gene has CDR1 SGDLS and CDR2 YYNGEE. Losses at the gene ends were 3 bases for V and 6 bases for J; bases not matched to a gene: 3. The CDR3 is 15 amino acids. CDR3 region: CASSGTSGGMDTQYF. The CDR3, as DNA: TGTGCCAGCAGCGGGACTAGCGGGGGGATGGATACGCAGTATTTT.

V and J are TRBV12-3 or TRBV12-4 and TRBJ1-2, with D unclear. The V end lost 4 bases, the J end lost 2 bases, and 17 bases lay between the germline ends. This CDR3 has 16 amino acids. The CDR3 nucleotides read TGTGCCAGCAGTTCCTCCCGCCTTGACAAGAACTATGGCTACACCTTC. Protein sequence: CASSSSRLDKNYGYTF.

This clonotype occurred a few times. V usage is TRBV3-1 and J usage is TRBJ1-5, with D unclear. The CDR3 sequence is 13 residues long. Germline V gene lookup returns CDR1 LGHDT and CDR2 YNNKEL (reference sequence). Trimming removed 1 base at V and 7 bases at J, with 8 bases between. The CDR3 DNA follows: TGTGCCAGCAGCCAAGCTCCGGGGCAGCCCCAGCATTTT. Translation: CASSQAPGQPQHF.

This clonotype was detected a few times. V gene TRBV7-2 combines with J gene TRBJ2-7; TRBD2 matches at 8 bases. The J segment lost 7 bases and the V segment lost 3 bases, leaving 8 bases of the junction unmatched. This CDR3 is 14 amino acids long. CDR1 is SGHTA, CDR2 FQGNSA, per germline. CDR3 protein: CASSFPGGPGEQYF. CDR3 coding DNA: TGTGCCAGCAGCTTCCCGGGGGGGCCCGGGGAGCAGTACTTC. The full variable domain, rest sourced from reference TRBV7-2 and TRBJ2-7, is GAGVSQSPSNKVTEKGKDVELRCDPISGHTALYWYRQSLGQGLEFLIYFQGNSAPDKSGLPSDRFSAERTGGSVSTLTIQRTQQEDSAVYLCASSFPGGPGEQYFGPGTRLTVT.

CDR3 region: CASSLGQNNYGYTF. CDR3 sequence (DNA): TGCGCCAGCAGCTTGGGACAAAATAACTATGGCTACACCTTC. The V gene is TRBV5-1, the J gene TRBJ1-2; no definite D call. The CDR3 has 14 residues. Germline assignment: CDR1 SGHRS and CDR2 YFSETQ. The V and J ends lost 0 bases and 1 base respectively, with 7 bases between them.

This clonotype showed up just a few times. This sequence joins TRBV4-3 and TRBJ2-2; 14 nucleotides line up with TRBD2. V was pared by 4 bases and J by 3 bases, with 1 base of the junction left unmatched. CDR1 LGHNA and CDR2 YSLEER come from the germline V gene. The CDR3 is 16 amino acids. CDR3 protein: CASSRTSGGHTGELFF. CDR3 in DNA: TGCGCCAGCAGCCGGACTAGCGGGGGGCACACCGGGGAGCTGTTTTTT.

This chain joins TRBV5-1 and TRBJ2-3; the match to TRBD2 covers 15 bases. The CDR3 sequence is 17 residues long. Germline V gene data show CDR1 as SGHRS and CDR2 as YFSETQ. V shed 4 bases, J shed 0 bases, and the junction held 3 bases outside the gene matches. CDR3 bases: TGCGCCAGCAGCATAGGGACTAGCGGGGGGAGCACAGATACGCAGTATTTT. Residues: CASSIGTSGGSTDTQYF.

The gene calls are TRBV7-2 and TRBJ1-5; D is unclear. Trimming pared 4 bases from V and 9 bases from J, leaving 22 bases between. The CDR3 spans 16 residues. Per the germline V gene, CDR1 is SGHTA and CDR2 is FQGNSA. CDR3 sequence: CASSSSRTPYYLPQHF. For the CDR3, the DNA is TGTGCCAGCAGCTCCTCGAGGACCCCATACTATCTGCCCCAGCATTTT.